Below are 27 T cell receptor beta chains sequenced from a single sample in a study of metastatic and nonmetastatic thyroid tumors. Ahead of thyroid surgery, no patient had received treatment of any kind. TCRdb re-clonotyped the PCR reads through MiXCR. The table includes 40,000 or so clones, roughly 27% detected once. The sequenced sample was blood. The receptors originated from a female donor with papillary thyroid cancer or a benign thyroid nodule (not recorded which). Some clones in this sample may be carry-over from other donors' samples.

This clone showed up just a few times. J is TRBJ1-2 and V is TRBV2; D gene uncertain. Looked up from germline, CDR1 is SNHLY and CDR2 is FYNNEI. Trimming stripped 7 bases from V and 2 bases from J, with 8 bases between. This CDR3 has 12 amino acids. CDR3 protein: CASIYLNYGYTF. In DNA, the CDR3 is TGTGCCAGCATATACCTCAACTATGGCTACACCTTC.

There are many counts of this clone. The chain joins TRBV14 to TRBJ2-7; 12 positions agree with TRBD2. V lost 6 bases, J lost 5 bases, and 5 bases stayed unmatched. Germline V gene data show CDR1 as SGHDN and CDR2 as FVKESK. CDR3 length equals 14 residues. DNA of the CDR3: TGTGCCAGCAGGACTAGCGGGAGTCTGAACGAGCAGTACTTC. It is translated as CASRTSGSLNEQYF.

CDR3 amino acids: CAWRVQGAYEQYF. The CDR3 nucleotides are TGTGCCTGGAGGGTACAGGGGGCTTACGAGCAGTACTTC. The chain employs TRBV30 and TRBJ2-7; the match to TRBD1 covers 9 bases. Losses at the gene ends were 3 bases for V and 4 bases for J; bases not matched to a gene: 4. The CDR3 contains 13 residues. Germline V CDR1 and CDR2: GTSNPN, SVGIG (reference sequence).

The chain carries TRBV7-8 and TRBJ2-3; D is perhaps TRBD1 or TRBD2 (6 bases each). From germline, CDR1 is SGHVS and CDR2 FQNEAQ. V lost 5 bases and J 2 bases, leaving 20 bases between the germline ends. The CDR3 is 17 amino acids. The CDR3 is CASSVLGGLYITDTQYF. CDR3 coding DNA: TGTGCCAGCAGCGTCCTTGGGGGGCTCTACATCACAGATACGCAGTATTTT.

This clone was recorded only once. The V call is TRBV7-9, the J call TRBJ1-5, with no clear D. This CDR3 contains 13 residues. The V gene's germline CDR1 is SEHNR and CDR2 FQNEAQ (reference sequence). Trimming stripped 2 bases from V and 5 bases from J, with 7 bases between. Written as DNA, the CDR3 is TGTGCCAGCAGCTTATTTACAGATCAGCCCCAGCATTTT. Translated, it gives CASSLFTDQPQHF. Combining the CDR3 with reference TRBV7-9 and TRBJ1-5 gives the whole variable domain DTGVSQNPRHKITKRGQNVTFRCDPISEHNRLYWYRQTLGQGPEFLTYFQNEAQLEKSRLLSDRFSAERPKGSFSTLEIQRTEQGDSAMYLCASSLFTDQPQHFGDGTRLSIL.

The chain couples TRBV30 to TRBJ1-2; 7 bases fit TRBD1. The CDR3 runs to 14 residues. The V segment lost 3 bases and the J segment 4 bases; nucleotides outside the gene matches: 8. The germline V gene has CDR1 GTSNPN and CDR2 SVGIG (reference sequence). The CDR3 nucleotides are TGTGCCTGGAGGGATGACAGGGTCCCCTATGGCTACACCTTC. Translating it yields CAWRDDRVPYGYTF.

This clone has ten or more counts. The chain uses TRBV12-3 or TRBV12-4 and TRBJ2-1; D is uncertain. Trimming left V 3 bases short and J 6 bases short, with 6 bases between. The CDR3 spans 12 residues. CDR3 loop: CASSLGINEQFF. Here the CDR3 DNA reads TGTGCCAGCAGTTTGGGGATCAATGAGCAGTTCTTC.

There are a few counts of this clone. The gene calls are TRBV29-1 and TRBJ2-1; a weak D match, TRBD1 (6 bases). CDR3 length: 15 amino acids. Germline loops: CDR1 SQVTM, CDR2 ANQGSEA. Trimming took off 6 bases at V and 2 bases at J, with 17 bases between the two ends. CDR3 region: CSVHARGVAYNEQFF. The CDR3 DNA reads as TGCAGCGTACACGCCAGGGGAGTCGCCTACAATGAGCAGTTCTTC.

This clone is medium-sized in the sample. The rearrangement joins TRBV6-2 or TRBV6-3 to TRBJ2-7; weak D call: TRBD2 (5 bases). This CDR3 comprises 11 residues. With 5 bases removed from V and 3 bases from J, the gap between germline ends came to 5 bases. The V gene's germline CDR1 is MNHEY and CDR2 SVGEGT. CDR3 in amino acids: CASSAGYEQYF. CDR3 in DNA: TGTGCCAGCAGTGCGGGCTACGAGCAGTACTTC.

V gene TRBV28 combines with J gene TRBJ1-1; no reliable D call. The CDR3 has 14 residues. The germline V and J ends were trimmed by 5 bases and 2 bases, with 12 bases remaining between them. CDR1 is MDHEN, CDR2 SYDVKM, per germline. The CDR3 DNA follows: TGTGCCAGCAGTGACGGACCGCGTAACACTGAAGCTTTCTTT. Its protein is CASSDGPRNTEAFF.

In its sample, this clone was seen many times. The CDR3, as DNA: TGTGCCAGCAGCTTAGACAGACAGGATTACAATGAGCAGTTCTTC. Amino acid sequence: CASSLDRQDYNEQFF. The chain employs TRBV11-2 and TRBJ2-1; a possible D gene is TRBD1 (6 bases). The CDR3 is 15 amino acids. Per germline, CDR1 SGHAT and CDR2 FQNNGV. V was clipped by 0 bases and J by 4 bases, with 10 bases between them.

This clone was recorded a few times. The CDR3 DNA sequence: TGTGCCAGCAGTTTACAGGGGGTGGAGGTCTACACCTTC. Protein product: CASSLQGVEVYTF. This chain connects TRBV6-5 to TRBJ1-2, with TRBD1 matching over 8 bases. This CDR3 is 13 amino acids long. The germline gives CDR1 MNHEY, CDR2 SVGAGI. The V gene end was trimmed by 4 bases and the J gene end by 10 bases; junction bases not matched to a gene: 8.

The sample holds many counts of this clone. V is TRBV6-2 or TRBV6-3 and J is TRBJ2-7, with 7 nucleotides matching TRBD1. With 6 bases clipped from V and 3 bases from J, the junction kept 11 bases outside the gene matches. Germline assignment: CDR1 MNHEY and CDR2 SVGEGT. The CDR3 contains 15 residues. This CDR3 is CASRSDRVQNYEQYF. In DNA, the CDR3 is TGTGCCAGCAGAAGCGACAGGGTACAAAACTACGAGCAGTACTTC.

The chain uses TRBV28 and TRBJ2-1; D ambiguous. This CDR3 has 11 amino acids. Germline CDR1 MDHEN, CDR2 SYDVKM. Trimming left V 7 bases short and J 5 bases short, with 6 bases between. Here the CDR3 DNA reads TGTGCCAGCAACTCTCACAATGAGCAGTTCTTC. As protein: CASNSHNEQFF.

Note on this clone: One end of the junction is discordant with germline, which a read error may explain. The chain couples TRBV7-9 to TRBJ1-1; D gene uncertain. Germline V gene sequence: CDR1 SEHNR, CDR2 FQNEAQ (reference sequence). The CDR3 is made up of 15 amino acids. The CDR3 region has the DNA TGTGCCAGTAGCTCCTGGGCGACGGTGAACACTGAAGCTTTCTTT. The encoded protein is CASSSWATVNTEAFF.

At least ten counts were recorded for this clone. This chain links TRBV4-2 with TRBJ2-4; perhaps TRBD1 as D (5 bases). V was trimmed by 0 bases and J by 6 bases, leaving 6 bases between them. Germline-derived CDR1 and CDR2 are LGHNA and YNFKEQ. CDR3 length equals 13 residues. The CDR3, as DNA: TGTGCCAGCAGCCAAGACCAGGGAAACATTCAGTACTTC. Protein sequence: CASSQDQGNIQYF.

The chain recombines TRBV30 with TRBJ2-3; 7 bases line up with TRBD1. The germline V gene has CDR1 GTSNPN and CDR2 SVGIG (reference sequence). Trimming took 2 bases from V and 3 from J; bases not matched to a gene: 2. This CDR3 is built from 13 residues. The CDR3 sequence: CAWSRDRTDTQYF. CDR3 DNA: TGTGCCTGGAGTCGGGACAGAACAGATACGCAGTATTTT.

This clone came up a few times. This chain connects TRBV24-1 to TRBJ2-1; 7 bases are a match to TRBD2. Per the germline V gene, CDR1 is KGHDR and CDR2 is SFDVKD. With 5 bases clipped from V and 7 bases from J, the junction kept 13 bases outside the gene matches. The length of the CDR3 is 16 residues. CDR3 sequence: CATSGQLEGGPNEQFF. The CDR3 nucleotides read TGTGCCACCAGTGGACAACTAGAGGGAGGGCCAAATGAGCAGTTCTTC.

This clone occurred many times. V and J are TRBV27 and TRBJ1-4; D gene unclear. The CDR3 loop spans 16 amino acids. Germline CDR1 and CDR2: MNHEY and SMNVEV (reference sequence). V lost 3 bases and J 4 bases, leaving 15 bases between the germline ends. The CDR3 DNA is TGTGCCAGCAGTTTGGCGGTGGTCAGCGTTAATGAAAAACTGTTTTTT. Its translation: CASSLAVVSVNEKLFF.

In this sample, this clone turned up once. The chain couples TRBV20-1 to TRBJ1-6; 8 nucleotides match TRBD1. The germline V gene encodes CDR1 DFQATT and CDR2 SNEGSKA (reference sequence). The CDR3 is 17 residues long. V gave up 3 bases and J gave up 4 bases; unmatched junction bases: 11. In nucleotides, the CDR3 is TGCAGTGCTAGCGATCCCCGGCAGGGGGCGTATAATTCACCCCTCCACTTT. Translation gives CSASDPRQGAYNSPLHF.

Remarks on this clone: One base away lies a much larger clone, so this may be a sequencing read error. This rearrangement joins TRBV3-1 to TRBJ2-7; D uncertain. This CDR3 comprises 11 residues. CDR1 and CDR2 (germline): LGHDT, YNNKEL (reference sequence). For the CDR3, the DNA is TGTGCCAGCGGCCAAGCCAGAGAGCAGTACTTC. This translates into CASGQAREQYF.

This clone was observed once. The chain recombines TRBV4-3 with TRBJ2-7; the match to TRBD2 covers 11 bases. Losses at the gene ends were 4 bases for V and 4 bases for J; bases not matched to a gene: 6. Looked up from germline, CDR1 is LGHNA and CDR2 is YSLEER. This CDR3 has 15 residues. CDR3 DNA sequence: TGCGCCAGCAGCCTAATAGCGGGAGGGCCTTACGAGCAGTACTTC. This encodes CASSLIAGGPYEQYF.

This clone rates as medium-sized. Here the CDR3 reads CASSHLGQGDEQYF. CDR3 in DNA: TGTGCCAGCAGTCACCTAGGGCAGGGTGACGAGCAGTACTTC. V usage is TRBV6-2 or TRBV6-3 and J usage is TRBJ2-7, with D perhaps TRBD1 (5 bases). CDR3 size: 14 residues. V was cut by 5 bases and J by 5 bases, with 16 bases left in between. The germline V gene has CDR1 MNHEY and CDR2 SVGEGT.

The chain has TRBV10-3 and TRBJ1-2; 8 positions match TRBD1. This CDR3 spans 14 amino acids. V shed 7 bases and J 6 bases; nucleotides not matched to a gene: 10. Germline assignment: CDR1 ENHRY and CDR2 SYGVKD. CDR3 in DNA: TGTGCCATCAATATTTTGGACAGGGACCATGGCTACACCTTC. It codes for CAINILDRDHGYTF.

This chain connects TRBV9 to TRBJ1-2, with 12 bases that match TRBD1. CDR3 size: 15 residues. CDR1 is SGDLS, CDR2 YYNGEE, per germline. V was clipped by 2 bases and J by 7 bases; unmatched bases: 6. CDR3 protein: CASSVAGQGAAGYTF. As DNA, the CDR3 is TGTGCCAGCAGCGTGGCGGGACAGGGGGCGGCTGGCTACACCTTC. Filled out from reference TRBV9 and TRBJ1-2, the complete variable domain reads DSGVTQTPKHLITATGQRVTLRCSPRSGDLSVYWYQQSLDQGLQFLIQYYNGEERAKGNILERFSAQQFPDLHSELNLSSLELGDSALYFCASSVAGQGAAGYTFGSGTRLTVV.

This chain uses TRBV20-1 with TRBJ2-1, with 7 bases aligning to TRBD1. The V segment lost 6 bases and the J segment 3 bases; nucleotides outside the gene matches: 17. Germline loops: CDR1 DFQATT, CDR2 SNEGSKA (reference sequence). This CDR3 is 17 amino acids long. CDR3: CSANNLGQENLYNEQFF. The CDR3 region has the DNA TGCAGTGCCAATAACTTAGGACAGGAGAATCTCTACAATGAGCAGTTCTTC.

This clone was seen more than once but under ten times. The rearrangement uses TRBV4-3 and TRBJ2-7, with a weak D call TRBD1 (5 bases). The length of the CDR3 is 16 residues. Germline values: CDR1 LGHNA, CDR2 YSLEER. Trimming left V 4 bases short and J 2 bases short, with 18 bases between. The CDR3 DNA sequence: TGCGCCAGCAGCCCCTTCGTCGGACACCTGACCTACGAGCAGTACTTC. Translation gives CASSPFVGHLTYEQYF.